These 9 T cell receptor beta chains came from one sample sequenced in a study of a mutant IDH1 vaccine in newly diagnosed glioma. The antigens of these receptors remain unknown. TCRdb's copy holds only in-frame clones and misses some; the assay was immunoSEQ multiplex PCR. The sample includes some 60,000 clones, less than 90% of them seen just once. Noted time point: week 35, safety follow-up. Alongside topical imiquimod, each dose of vaccine comprised 300 ug of mutant IDH1 20-mer peptide. This sample comprised PBMCs, obtained from a glioma patient whose treatment included an IDH1 peptide vaccine. These receptors all come from a man between 40 and 49 years old with glioma.

J is TRBJ2-7 and V is TRBV7-8; 9 nucleotides agree with TRBD1. CDR1 and CDR2 from the germline V gene are SGHVS and FQNEAQ. The V and J ends lost 6 bases and 6 bases, in that order; junction bases with no gene match: 6. The CDR3 runs to 13 residues. The CDR3 coding sequence is TGTGCCAGCAGAACCGGGACAGGGTCCGAGCAGTACTTC. Amino acids: CASRTGTGSEQYF.

The count of this clone is one. This sequence joins TRBV7-8 and TRBJ2-1; D remains unclear. Trimming left V 0 bases short and J 8 bases short, with 8 bases between. The CDR3 is 13 amino acids. Germline lookup yields CDR1 SGHVS and CDR2 FQNEAQ. This CDR3 is CASSLANRDEQFF. CDR3 nucleotide sequence: TGTGCCAGCAGCTTAGCGAATCGCGATGAGCAGTTCTTC.

This clone has only one observation. This sequence joins TRBV6-5 and TRBJ1-2; D is ambiguous. Germline CDR1 and CDR2: MNHEY and SVGAGI. The germline V and J ends were trimmed by 7 bases and 4 bases, with 10 bases remaining between them. CDR3 length: 12 residues. The CDR3 protein is CASKDPGYGYTF. As DNA, the CDR3 is TGTGCCAGCAAGGACCCTGGCTATGGCTACACCTTC.

In nucleotides, the CDR3 is TGCAGTGCTAGGGGTCCTACGGCCCAGTACTTC. Translated: CSARGPTAQYF. This chain uses TRBV20-1 with TRBJ2-5; D uncertain. The V gene's germline CDR1 is DFQATT and CDR2 SNEGSKA (reference sequence). This CDR3 has 11 amino acids. V shed 3 bases and J shed 9 bases, with 11 bases lying between them.

This chain joins TRBV13 and TRBJ2-7, with D uncertain. Trimming stripped 5 bases from V and 2 bases from J, with 13 bases between. Germline V gene lookup returns CDR1 PRHDT and CDR2 FYEKMQ (reference sequence). CDR3 length: 14 amino acids. The CDR3 bases are TGTGCCAGCAGCACCGGACGGAATACCTACGAGCAGTACTTC. Translation: CASSTGRNTYEQYF.

The genes are TRBV13 and TRBJ2-5; TRBD2 agrees at 10 bases. V lost 4 bases, J lost 5 bases, and 1 base stayed unmatched. Germline values: CDR1 PRHDT, CDR2 FYEKMQ (reference sequence). This CDR3 is built from 13 residues. CDR3: CASSSSGSETQYF. The DNA for the CDR3 is TGTGCCAGCAGCTCTAGCGGGAGTGAGACCCAGTACTTC.

The chain uses TRBV6-5 and TRBJ2-7; D is ambiguous. Germline lookup yields CDR1 MNHEY and CDR2 SVGAGI. V shed 5 bases and J shed 4 bases, with 9 bases lying between them. CDR3 length: 12 amino acids. In DNA, the CDR3 is TGTGCCAGCAGTGAACTACCTTACGAGCAGTACTTC. It is translated as CASSELPYEQYF.

Only a few counts were recorded for this clone. The chain employs TRBV9 and TRBJ2-1; D possibly corresponds to TRBD2 (6 bases). This CDR3 is built from 15 residues. Between the trimmed V and J ends, which lost 6 bases and 7 bases, there was a span of 20 bases. Germline V gene data show CDR1 as SGDLS and CDR2 as YYNGEE. The CDR3 DNA reads as TGTGCCAGCAATGCAAATGGCGGGACGGGGAATGAGCAGTTCTTC. Its translation: CASNANGGTGNEQFF.

The chain links TRBV7-2 to TRBJ2-7, with 7 bases identical to TRBD2. V dropped 4 bases and J dropped 5; count of bases not matched to a gene: 11. The CDR3 is made up of 15 amino acids. Germline V gene data show CDR1 as SGHTA and CDR2 as FQGNSA. CDR3 bases: TGTGCCAGCAGCTCCCTGGTCGCGGGAGATAACGAGCAGTACTTC. The encoded protein is CASSSLVAGDNEQYF.